This T cell receptor beta chain was found in a study of breast tumors, draining lymph nodes, adjacent tissues. Study-wide points: Luminal-like breast cancer showed significantly higher tumor–nontumor repertoire similarity than basal-like. Data only fit, rather than demonstrated, lymph node origin of most tumor T cells.

Breast cancer patients provided tissue from their axillary draining lymph nodes. V lost 2 bases to trimming and J lost 3 bases, with 5 bases between them. The V gene's germline CDR1 is SEHNR and CDR2 FQNEAQ (reference sequence). CDR3 length: 13 amino acids. This clonotype was seen ten or more times. Its target is unknown. TCRdb re-derived calls from the multiplex PCR reads in MiXCR, one entry per CDR3 protein. Among under 150,000 distinct CDR3 sequences, 15% to 20% were seen once, and the ten largest hold less than 4.5%. V gene TRBV7-9 combines with J gene TRBJ1-3, with D unclear. This TCR was sampled from a female donor with breast cancer. Some clones in this sample may be carry-over from other donors' samples. The sequencing sample was made of axillary lymph node tissue. This CDR3 is CASSLQFGNTIYF. CDR3 bases: TGTGCCAGCAGCTTACAATTTGGAAACACCATATATTTT.